This T cell receptor beta chain was captured by sequencing in a study of T cell repertoires in cytomegalovirus infection. V was pared by 4 bases and J by 1 base, with 13 bases of the junction left unmatched. The CDR3 totals 19 residues. Germline CDR1 SGDLS, CDR2 YYNGEE. TCRdb recomputed calls from the reads with MiXCR, one row per CDR3 protein. The sample lists under 800,000 distinct CDR3 sequences, roughly 24% occurring once. The chain links TRBV9 to TRBJ2-4, with TRBD2 identical over 11 bases. This receptor was taken from a human donor in good health (CMV status not recorded). Some clones in this sample may be carry-over from other donors' samples. Material: CD8+ T cells from PBMCs. CDR3 residues: CASSSVGSSGGAAKNIQYF. The CDR3 DNA reads as TGTGCCAGCAGCTCCGTAGGCAGTAGCGGGGGGGCCGCCAAAAACATTCAGTACTTC.